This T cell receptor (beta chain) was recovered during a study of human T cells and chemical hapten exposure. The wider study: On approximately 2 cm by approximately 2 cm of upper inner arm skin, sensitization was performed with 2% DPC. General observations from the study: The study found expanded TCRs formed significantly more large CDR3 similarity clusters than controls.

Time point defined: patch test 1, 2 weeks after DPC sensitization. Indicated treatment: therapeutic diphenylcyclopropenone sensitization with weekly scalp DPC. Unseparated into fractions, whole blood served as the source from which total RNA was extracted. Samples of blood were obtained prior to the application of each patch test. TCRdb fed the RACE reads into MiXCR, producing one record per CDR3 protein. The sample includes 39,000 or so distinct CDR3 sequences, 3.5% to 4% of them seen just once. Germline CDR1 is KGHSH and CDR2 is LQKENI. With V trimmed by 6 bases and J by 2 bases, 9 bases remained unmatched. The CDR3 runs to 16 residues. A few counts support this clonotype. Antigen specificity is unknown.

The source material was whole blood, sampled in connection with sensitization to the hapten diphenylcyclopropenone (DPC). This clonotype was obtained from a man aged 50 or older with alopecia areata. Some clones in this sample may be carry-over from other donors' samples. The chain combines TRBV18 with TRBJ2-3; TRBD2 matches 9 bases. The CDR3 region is CASSPSGTSLTDTQYF. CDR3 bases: TGTGCCAGCTCTCCTAGCGGGACTTCTCTCACAGATACGCAGTATTTT.